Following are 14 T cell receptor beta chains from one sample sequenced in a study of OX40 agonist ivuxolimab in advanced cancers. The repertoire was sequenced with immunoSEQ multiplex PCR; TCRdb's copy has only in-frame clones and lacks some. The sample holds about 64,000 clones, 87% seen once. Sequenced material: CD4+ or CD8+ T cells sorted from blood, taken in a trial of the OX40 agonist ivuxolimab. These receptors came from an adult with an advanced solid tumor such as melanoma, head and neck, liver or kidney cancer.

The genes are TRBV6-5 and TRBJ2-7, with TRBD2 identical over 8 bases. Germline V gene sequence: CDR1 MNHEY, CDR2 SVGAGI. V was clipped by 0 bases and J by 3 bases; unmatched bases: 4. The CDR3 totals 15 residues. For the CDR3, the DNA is TGTGCCAGCAGTTACTCCGGCGGGAGGTTCTACGAGCAGTACTTC. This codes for CASSYSGGRFYEQYF.

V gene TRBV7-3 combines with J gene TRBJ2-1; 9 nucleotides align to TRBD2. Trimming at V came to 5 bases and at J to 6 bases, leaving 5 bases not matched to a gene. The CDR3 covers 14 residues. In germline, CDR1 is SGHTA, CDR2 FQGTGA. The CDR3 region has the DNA TGTGCCAGCAGCGCCGGGACTAGCTTCAATGAGCAGTTCTTC. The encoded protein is CASSAGTSFNEQFF.

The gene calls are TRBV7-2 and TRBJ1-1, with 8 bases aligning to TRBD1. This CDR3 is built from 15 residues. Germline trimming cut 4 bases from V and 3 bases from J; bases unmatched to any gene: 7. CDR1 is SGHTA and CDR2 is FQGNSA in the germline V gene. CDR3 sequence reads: CASSYRDRLYTEAFF. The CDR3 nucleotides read TGTGCCAGCAGCTACCGGGACAGGTTGTACACTGAAGCTTTCTTT.

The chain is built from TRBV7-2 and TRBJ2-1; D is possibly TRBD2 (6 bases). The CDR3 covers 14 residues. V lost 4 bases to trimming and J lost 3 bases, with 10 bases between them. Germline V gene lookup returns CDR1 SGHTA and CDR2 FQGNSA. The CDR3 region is CASSSPGGYNEQFF. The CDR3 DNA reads TGTGCCAGCAGCTCCCCCGGGGGCTACAATGAGCAGTTCTTC.

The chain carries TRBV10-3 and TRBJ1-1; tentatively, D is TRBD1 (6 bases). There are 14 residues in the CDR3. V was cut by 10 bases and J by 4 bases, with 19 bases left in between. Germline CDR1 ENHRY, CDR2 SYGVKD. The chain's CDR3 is CATLAIGGRTEAFF. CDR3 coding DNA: TGTGCCACGTTAGCCATCGGGGGCCGCACTGAAGCTTTCTTT.

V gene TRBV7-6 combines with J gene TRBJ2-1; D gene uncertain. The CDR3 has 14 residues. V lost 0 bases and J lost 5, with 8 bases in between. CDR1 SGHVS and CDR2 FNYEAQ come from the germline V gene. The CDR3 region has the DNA TGTGCCAGCAGCTTAGCGCTTCAGAACAATGAGCAGTTCTTC. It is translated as CASSLALQNNEQFF.

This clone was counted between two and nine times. The CDR3 nucleotides are TGTGCCAGCAGCTCTCGCCGGGACAACACTGAAGCTTTCTTT. Translating gives CASSSRRDNTEAFF. The genes are TRBV5-4 and TRBJ1-1; a weak D match, TRBD1 (5 bases). The CDR3 length is 14 residues. The V end was cut by 3 bases, the J end by 2 bases, with 11 bases between. The germline V gene encodes CDR1 SGHNT and CDR2 YYREEE (reference sequence).

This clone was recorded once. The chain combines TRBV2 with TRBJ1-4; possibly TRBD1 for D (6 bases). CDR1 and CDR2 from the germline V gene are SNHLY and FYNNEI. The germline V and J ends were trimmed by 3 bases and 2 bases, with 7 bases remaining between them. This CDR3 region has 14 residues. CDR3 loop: CASSDRGTNEKLFF. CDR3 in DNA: TGTGCCAGCAGTGACAGGGGTACTAATGAAAAACTGTTTTTT.

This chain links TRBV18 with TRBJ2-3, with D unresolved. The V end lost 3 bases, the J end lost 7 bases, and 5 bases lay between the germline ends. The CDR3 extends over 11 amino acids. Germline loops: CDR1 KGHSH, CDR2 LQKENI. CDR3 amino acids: CASSPENTQYF. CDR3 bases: TGTGCCAGCTCACCCGAGAATACGCAGTATTTT.

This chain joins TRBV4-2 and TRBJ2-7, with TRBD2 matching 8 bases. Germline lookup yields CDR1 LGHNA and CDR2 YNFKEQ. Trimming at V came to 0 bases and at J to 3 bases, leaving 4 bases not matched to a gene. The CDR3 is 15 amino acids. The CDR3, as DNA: TGTGCCAGCAGCCAAGATTCGGGAGGGGACTACGAGCAGTACTTC. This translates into CASSQDSGGDYEQYF.

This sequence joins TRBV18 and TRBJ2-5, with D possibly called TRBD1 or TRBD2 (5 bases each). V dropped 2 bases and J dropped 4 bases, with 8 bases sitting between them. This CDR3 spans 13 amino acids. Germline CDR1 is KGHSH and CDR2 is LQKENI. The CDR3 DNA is TGTGCCAGCTCACCAGGGACGGCAGAGACCCAGTACTTC. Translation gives CASSPGTAETQYF.

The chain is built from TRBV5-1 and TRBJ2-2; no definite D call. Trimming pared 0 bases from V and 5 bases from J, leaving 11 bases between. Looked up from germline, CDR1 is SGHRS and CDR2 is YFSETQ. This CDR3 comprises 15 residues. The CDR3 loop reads CASSLDSGVTGELFF. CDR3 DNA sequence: TGCGCCAGCAGCTTGGATTCAGGAGTAACCGGGGAGCTGTTTTTT.

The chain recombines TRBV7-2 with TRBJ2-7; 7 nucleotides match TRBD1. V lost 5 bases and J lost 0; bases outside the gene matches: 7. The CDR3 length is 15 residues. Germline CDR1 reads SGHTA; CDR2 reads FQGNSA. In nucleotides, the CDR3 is TGTGCCAGCAGCCCACAGGGGTCCTACTCCTACGAGCAGTACTTC. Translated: CASSPQGSYSYEQYF.

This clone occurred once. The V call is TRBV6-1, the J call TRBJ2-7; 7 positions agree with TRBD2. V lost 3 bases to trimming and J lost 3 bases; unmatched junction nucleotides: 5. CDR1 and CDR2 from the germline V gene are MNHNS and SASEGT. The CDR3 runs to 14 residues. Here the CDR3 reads CASSDTGGIYEQYF. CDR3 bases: TGTGCCAGCAGTGACACGGGAGGAATCTACGAGCAGTACTTC.